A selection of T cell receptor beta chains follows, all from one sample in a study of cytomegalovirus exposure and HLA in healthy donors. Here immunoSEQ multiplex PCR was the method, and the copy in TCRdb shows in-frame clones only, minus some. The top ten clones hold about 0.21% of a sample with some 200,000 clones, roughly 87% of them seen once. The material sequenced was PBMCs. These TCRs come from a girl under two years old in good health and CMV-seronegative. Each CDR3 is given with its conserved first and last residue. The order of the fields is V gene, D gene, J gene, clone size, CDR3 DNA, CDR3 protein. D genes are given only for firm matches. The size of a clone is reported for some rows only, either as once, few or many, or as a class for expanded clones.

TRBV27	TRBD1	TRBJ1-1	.	TGTGCCAGCAGTTCTCAAGGACAGGGGGCCTCAGGGGCTTTCTTT	CASSSQGQGASGAFF
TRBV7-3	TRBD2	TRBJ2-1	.	TGTGCCAGCAGCTTACTAGCGGGGGGCAATGAGCAGTTCTTC	CASSLLAGGNEQFF
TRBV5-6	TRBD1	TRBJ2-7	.	TGTGCCAGCAGCTTGGGGACAGGGGTAGTCGAGCAGTACTTC	CASSLGTGVVEQYF
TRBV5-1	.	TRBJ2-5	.	TGCGCCAGCAGCTTAGGGGGAGAATTGGAGACCCAGTACTTC	CASSLGGELETQYF
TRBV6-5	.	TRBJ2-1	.	TGTGCCAGCAGTTCCCCTAGCGATCGTGAGCAGTTCTTC	CASSSPSDREQFF
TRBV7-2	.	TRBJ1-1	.	TGTGCCTTACGCCGAACAGGCAACACTGAAGCTTTCTTT	CALRRTGNTEAFF
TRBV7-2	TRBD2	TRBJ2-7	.	TGTGCCAGCACCCATAGCGGGGGGTACTACGAGCAGTACTTC	CASTHSGGYYEQYF
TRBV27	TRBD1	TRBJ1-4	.	TGTGCCAGCAGGGGACAGGGGGCAGGGGAAAAACTGTTTTTT	CASRGQGAGEKLFF
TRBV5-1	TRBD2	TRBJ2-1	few	TGCGCCAGCAGCTTATACGGGGGGGCCTGGAATGAGCAGTTCTTC	CASSLYGGAWNEQFF
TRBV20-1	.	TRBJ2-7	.	TGCAGTGCAACCTACTATGGGGAGCAGTACTTC	CSATYYGEQYF
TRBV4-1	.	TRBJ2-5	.	TGCGCCAGCAGCCATTGGGGGGTCGGAGAGACCCAGTACTTC	CASSHWGVGETQYF
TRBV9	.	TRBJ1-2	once	TGTGCCAGCAGCGTAGGAAACCGCGGGGTTTATGAAGCTTTACTCGCGTCCTATGGCTACACCTTC	CASSVGNRGVYEALLASYGYTF
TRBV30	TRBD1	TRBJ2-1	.	TGTGCCTGGAGTGCCGGGACAGGGGGGATGTACTCCTACAATGAGCAGTTCTTC	CAWSAGTGGMYSYNEQFF
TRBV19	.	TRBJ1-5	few	TGTGCCAGTAGTGACGGGGGTCAGCCCCAGCATTTT	CASSDGGQPQHF
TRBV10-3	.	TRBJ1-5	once	TGTGCCATCAGTGAGTCGAATGGGGGCTTGGAGCAGCCCCAGCATTTT	CAISESNGGLEQPQHF
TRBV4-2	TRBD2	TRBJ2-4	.	TGTGCCAGCAGCCAAGAAGACGGGACTAGCGGGGGGGTGAAAAACATTCAGTACTTC	CASSQEDGTSGGVKNIQYF
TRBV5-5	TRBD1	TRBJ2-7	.	TGTGCCAGCAGCCTATCCTGGGACAGCCCCTACGAGCAGTACTTC	CASSLSWDSPYEQYF
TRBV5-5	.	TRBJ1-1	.	TGTGCCAGCAGCCCTGACGGGAGAGCGGGTTCTGAAGCTTTCTTT	CASSPDGRAGSEAFF
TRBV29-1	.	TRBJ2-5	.	TGCAGCGTTGAAGGTGGCTGGGGAAGAGGGGAGACCCAGTACTTC	CSVEGGWGRGETQYF
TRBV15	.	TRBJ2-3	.	TGTGCCACCAGCTCGGGCGGGTACGATACGCAGTATTTT	CATSSGGYDTQYF
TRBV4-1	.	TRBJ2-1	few	TGCGCCAGCAGCCAAGACCAAACCGGGACGGGGACTTCGAATGAGCAGTTCTTC	CASSQDQTGTGTSNEQFF
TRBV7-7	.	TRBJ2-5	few	TGTGCCAGCAGCTTACTTACTAGCATCGAGACCCAGTACTTC	CASSLLTSIETQYF
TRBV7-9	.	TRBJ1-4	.	TGTGCCAGCAGCTCCGCCCCGACGGGACAACTGGATGAAAAACTGTTTTTT	CASSSAPTGQLDEKLFF
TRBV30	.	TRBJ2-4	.	TGTGCCTGGAACTCGGGACTAGCCAAAAACATTCAGTACTTC	CAWNSGLAKNIQYF
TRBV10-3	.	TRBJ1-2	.	TGTGCCATCAGTGAGGACAGGTACGACTATGGCTACACCTTC	CAISEDRYDYGYTF
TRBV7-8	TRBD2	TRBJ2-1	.	TGTGCCAGCAGCGAGGGGCTAGCGGGGGGGCACGGTGAGCAGTTCTTC	CASSEGLAGGHGEQFF
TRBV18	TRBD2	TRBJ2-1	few	TGTGCCAGCTCACCACCGAGCGGGAACGGGGGTGAGCAGTTCTTC	CASSPPSGNGGEQFF
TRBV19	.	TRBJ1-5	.	TGTGCCAGTAGTATAGAAGCAGGTCTGAGCAATCAGCCCCAGCATTTT	CASSIEAGLSNQPQHF
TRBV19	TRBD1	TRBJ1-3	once	TGTGCCAGTAGTGTGACAGGGGGCTCTGGAAACACCATATATTTT	CASSVTGGSGNTIYF
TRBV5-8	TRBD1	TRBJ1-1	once	TGTGCCAGCAGCTTCACCGGGACAGTCCCACACGAAGCTTTCTTT	CASSFTGTVPHEAFF
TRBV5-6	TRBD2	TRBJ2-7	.	TGTGCCAGCAGCTGGGGACTAGCGGCCGCCTACGAGCAGTACTTC	CASSWGLAAAYEQYF
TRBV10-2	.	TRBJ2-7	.	TGCGCCAGCAGTGATTTAGCTATCGAGCAGTACTTC	CASSDLAIEQYF
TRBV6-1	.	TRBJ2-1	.	TGTGCCAGCAGTGAAGCGCGCGGGACAGCCTCCTACAATGAGCAGTTCTTC	CASSEARGTASYNEQFF
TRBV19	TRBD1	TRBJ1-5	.	TGTGCCAGTACCTACAAACTCAGACCGGGACAGGGCTATGGCAATCAGCCCCAGCATTTT	CASTYKLRPGQGYGNQPQHF
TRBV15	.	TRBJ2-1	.	TGTGCCACCAGCAGAGATAGTGCCCATCGCCATGAGCAGTTCTTC	CATSRDSAHRHEQFF
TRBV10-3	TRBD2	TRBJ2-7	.	TGTGCCATCAGCTCACCTAGCGGGGGGAGTCCCTACGAGCAGTACTTC	CAISSPSGGSPYEQYF
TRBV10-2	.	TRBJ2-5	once	TGCGCCAGCAGGTCTCTAGTTATCGAGACCCAGTACTTC	CASRSLVIETQYF
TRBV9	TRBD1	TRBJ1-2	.	TGTGCCAGCAGCGTTGGGACAGGCCATTATGGCTACACCTTC	CASSVGTGHYGYTF
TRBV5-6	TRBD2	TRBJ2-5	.	TGTGCCAGCAGCTCTCAGGGAGGGTTCGGAAGAGGGGAGACCCAGTACTTC	CASSSQGGFGRGETQYF
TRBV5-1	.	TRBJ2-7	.	TGCGCCAGCAGCTTGGCCGGGAGCTCCTACGAGCAGTACTTC	CASSLAGSSYEQYF
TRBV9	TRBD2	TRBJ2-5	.	TGTGCCAGCAGCCATGGGACTAGCGGGGAAGAGACCCAGTACTTC	CASSHGTSGEETQYF
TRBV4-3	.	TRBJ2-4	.	TGCGCCAGCAGCCAAGGTCTAGCCAAAAACATTCAGTACTTC	CASSQGLAKNIQYF
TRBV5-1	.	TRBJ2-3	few	TGCGCCAGCAGCTTACAGGGCCCAGATACGCAGTATTTT	CASSLQGPDTQYF
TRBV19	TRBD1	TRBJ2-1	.	TGTGCCAGTAGTCCTGGGACAGGGGCCTACAATGAGCAGTTCTTC	CASSPGTGAYNEQFF
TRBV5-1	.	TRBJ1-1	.	TGCGCCAGCAGCTTGTGGCAGGAGAACACTGAAGCTTTCTTT	CASSLWQENTEAFF